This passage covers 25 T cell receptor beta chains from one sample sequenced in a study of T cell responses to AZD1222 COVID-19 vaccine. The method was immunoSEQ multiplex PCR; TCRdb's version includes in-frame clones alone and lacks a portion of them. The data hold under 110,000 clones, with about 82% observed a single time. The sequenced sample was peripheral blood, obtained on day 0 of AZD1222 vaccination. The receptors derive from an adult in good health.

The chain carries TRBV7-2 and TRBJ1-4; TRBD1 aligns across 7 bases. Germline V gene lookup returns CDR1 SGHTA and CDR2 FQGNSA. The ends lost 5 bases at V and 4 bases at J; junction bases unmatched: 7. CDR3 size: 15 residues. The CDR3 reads CASSRNRGLNEKLFF. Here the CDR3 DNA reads TGTGCCAGCAGCAGAAACAGGGGACTTAATGAAAAACTGTTTTTT.

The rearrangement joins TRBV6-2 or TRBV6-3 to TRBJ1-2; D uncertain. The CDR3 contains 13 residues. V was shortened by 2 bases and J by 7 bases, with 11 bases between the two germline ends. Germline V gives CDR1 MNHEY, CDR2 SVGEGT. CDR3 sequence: CASSYRGLSGYTF. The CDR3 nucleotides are TGTGCCAGCAGTTACCGGGGTCTTTCTGGCTACACCTTC.

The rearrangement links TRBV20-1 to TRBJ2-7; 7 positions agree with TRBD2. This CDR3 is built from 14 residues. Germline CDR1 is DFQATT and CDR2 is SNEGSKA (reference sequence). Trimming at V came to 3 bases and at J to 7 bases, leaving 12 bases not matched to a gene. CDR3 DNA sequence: TGCAGTGCTAGTCCTCGGGAGGCCTCATGGGAGCAGTACTTC. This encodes CSASPREASWEQYF.

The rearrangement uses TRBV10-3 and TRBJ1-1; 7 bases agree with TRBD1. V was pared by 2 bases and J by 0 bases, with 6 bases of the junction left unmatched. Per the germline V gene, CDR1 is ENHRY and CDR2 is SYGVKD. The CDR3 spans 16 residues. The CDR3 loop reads CAISEGQARVNTEAFF. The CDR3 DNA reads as TGTGCCATCAGTGAGGGACAGGCCAGAGTGAACACTGAAGCTTTCTTT.

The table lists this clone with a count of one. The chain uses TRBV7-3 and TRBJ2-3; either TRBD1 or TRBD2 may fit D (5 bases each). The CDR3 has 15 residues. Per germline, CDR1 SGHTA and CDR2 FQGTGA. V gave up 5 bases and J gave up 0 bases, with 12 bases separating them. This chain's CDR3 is CASSRDGSSTDTQYF. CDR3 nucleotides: TGTGCCAGCAGCCGGGACGGCTCTAGCACAGATACGCAGTATTTT.

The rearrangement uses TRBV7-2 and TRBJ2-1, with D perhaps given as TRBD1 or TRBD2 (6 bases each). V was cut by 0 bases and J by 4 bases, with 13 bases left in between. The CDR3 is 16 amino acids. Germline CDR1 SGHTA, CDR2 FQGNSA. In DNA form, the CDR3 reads TGTGCCAGCAGCTTAGCAGGGACGGGGGCTTACAATGAGCAGTTCTTC. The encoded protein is CASSLAGTGAYNEQFF.

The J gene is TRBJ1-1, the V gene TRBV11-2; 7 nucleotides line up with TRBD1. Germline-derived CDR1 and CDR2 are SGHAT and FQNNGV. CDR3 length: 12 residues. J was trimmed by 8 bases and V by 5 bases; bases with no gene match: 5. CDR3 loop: CASSLTGVEAFF. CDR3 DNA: TGTGCCAGCAGCCTAACAGGGGTGGAAGCTTTCTTT. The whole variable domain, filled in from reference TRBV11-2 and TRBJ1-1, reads EAGVAQSPRYKIIEKRQSVAFWCNPISGHATLYWYQQILGQGPKLLIQFQNNGVVDDSQLPKDRFSAERLKGVDSTLKIQPAKLEDSAVYLCASSLTGVEAFFGQGTRLTVV.

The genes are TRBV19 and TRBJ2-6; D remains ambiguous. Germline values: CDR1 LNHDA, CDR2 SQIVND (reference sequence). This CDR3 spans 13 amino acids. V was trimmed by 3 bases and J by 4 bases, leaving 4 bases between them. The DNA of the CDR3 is TGTGCCAGTAGTATCTCAGGGGCCAACGTCCTGACTTTC. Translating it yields CASSISGANVLTF.

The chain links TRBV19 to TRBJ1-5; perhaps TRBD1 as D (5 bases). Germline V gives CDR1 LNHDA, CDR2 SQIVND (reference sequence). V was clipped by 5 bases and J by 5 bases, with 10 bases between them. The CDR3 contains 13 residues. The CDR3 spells CASSGGRDQPQHF. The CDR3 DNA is TGTGCCAGTAGTGGGGGGAGGGATCAGCCCCAGCATTTT.

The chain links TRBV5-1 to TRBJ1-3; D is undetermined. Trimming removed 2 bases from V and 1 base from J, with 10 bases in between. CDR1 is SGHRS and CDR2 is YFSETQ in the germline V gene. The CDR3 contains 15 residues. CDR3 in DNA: TGCGCCAGCAGCTTAGACGGCGTATCTGGAAACACCATATATTTT. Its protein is CASSLDGVSGNTIYF.

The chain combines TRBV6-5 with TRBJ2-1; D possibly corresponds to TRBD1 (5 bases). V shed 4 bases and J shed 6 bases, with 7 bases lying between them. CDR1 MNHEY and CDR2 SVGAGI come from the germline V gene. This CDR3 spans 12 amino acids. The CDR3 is CASSLRGNEQFF. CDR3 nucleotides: TGTGCCAGCAGTTTAAGGGGCAATGAGCAGTTCTTC.

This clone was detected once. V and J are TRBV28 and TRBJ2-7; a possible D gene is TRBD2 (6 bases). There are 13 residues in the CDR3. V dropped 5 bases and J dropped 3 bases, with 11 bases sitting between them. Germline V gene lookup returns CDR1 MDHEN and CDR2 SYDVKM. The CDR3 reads CASSGGLNYEQYF. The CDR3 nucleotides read TGTGCCAGCAGTGGGGGACTTAACTACGAGCAGTACTTC.

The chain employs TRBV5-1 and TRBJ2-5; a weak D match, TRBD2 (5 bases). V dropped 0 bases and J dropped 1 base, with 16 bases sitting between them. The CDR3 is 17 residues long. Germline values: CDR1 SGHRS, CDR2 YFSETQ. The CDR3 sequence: CASSLGSGGSIQETQYF. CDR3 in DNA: TGCGCCAGCAGCTTGGGCAGCGGCGGATCTATCCAAGAGACCCAGTACTTC.

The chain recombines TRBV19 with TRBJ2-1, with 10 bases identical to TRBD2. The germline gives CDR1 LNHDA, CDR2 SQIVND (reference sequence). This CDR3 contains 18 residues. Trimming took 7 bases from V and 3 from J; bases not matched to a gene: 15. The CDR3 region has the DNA TGTGCCAGTAAAGGTATGGGCCTAGCGGGAGATGGCTACAATGAGCAGTTCTTC. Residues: CASKGMGLAGDGYNEQFF. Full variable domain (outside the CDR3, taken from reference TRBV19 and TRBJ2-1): DGGITQSPKYLFRKEGQNVTLSCEQNLNHDAMYWYRQDPGQGLRLIYYSQIVNDFQKGDIAEGYSVSREKKESFPLTVTSAQKNPTAFYLCASKGMGLAGDGYNEQFFGPGTRLTVL.

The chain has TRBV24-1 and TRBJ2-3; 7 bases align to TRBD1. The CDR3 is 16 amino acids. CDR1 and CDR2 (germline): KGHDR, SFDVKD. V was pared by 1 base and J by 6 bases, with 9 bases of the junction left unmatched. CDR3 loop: CATSDFAGRGSDTQYF. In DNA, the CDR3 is TGTGCCACCAGTGATTTTGCTGGCAGGGGGAGTGATACGCAGTATTTT.

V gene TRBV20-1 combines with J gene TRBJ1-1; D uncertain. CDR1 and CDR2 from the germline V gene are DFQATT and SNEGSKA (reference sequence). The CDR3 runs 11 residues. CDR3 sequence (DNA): TGCCGCTTATCCTCGGGCACTGAAGCTTTCTTT. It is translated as CRLSSGTEAFF.

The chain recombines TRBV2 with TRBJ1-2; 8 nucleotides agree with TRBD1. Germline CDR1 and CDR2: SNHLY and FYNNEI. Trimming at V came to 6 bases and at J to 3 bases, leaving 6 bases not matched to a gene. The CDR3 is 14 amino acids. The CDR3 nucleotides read TGTGCCAGCAGCCAGACAGGGGTGGACTATGGCTACACCTTC. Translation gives CASSQTGVDYGYTF.

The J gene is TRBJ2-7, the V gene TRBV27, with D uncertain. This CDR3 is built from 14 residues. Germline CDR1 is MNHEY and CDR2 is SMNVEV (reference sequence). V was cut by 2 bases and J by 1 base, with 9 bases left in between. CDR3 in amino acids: CASSLQYGSYEQYF. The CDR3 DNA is TGTGCCAGCAGTTTACAATACGGTTCCTACGAGCAGTACTTC.

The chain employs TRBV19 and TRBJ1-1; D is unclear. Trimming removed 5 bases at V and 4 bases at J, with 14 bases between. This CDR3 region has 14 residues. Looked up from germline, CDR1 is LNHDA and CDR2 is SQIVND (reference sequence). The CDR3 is CASSPRTGITEAFF. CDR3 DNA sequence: TGTGCCAGTAGTCCCAGAACGGGGATCACTGAAGCTTTCTTT.

The CDR3 DNA sequence: TGTGCCATCAAGGTAGAGGGGCTGAACACTGAAGCTTTCTTT. The encoded protein is CAIKVEGLNTEAFF. This sequence joins TRBV10-3 and TRBJ1-1, with TRBD1 as a possible D gene (5 bases). CDR1 is ENHRY and CDR2 is SYGVKD in the germline V gene. This CDR3 has 14 residues. V lost 7 bases and J lost 0, with 12 bases in between.

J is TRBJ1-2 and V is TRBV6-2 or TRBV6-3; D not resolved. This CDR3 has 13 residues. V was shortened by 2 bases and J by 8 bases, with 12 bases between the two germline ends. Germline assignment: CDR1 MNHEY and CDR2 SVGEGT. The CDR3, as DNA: TGTGCCAGCAGTTACGTTGGAGGTAGCGGCTACACCTTC. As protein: CASSYVGGSGYTF.

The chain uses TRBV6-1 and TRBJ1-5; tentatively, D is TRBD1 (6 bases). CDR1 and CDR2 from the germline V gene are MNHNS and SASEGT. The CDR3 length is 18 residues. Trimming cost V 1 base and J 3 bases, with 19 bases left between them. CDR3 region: CASSEVPAGGTINQPQHF. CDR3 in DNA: TGTGCCAGCAGTGAAGTTCCCGCGGGTGGGACAATCAATCAGCCCCAGCATTTT.

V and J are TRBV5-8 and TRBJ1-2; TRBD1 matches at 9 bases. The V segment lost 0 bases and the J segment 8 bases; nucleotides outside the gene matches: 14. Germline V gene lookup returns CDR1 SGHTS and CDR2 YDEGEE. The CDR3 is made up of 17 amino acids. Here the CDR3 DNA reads TGTGCCAGCAGCTTGGCCTCTCTCCGGGACAGGGTAGCCGGCTACACCTTC. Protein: CASSLASLRDRVAGYTF.

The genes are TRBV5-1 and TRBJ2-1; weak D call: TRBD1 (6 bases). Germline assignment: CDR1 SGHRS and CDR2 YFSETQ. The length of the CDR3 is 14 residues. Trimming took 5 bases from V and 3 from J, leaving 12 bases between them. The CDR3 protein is CASSWDNSYNEQFF. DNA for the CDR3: TGCGCCAGCAGTTGGGACAATAGCTACAATGAGCAGTTCTTC.

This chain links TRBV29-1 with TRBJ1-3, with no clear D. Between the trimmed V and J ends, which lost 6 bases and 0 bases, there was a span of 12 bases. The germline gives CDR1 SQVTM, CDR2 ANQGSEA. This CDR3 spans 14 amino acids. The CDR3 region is CSVGESNSGNTIYF. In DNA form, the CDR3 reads TGCAGCGTCGGAGAATCAAACTCTGGAAACACCATATATTTT.